This paragraph reports one T cell receptor beta chain. Repertoires were generated with immunoSEQ multiplex PCR, while TCRdb's copy carries only in-frame clones and drops some. The sample lists 50,000 or so clones; 88% were seen once. The source of the sample is a study of T cell responses to AZD1222 COVID-19 vaccine. V shed 4 bases and J shed 8 bases, with 5 bases lying between them. Germline V gene lookup returns CDR1 LGHDT and CDR2 YNNKEL (reference sequence). The CDR3 consists of 11 residues. Sequences were derived from peripheral blood, sampled on day 0 of AZD1222 vaccination. The origin of this receptor is an adult in good health. V usage is TRBV3-1 (or the pseudogene TRBV3-2) and J usage is TRBJ1-4; D is undetermined. The CDR3 is CASSLGEKLFF. In DNA, the CDR3 is TGTGCCAGCAGCCTTGGCGAAAAACTGTTTTTT.